This entry features one T cell receptor beta chain sequence. The sample belongs to a study of technical replicates of blood from a handful of donors. Assay used: immunoSEQ multiplex PCR; TCRdb lists only in-frame clones, some missing. This sample carries 75,000 to 100,000 clones, around 94% of them seen once, and the ten largest clones take 0.25% to 0.3%. In germline, CDR1 is MRHNA, CDR2 SNTAGT. V lost 4 bases and J lost 10; bases outside the gene matches: 7. The CDR3 covers 13 residues. The receptor's source is a human donor in good health. Material for sequencing was T cells isolated from PBMCs. This chain joins TRBV6-4 and TRBJ2-1, with 7 bases aligning to TRBD1. This CDR3 is CASSADRLREQFF. For the CDR3, the DNA is TGTGCCAGCAGTGCGGACAGGTTGAGGGAGCAGTTCTTC.